These 24 T cell receptor beta chains were all obtained from the same sample, sequenced in a study of blood T cell repertoires in COVID-19. Profiling relied on immunoSEQ multiplex PCR, and the TCRdb table lists in-frame clones only, not all of them. The profile shows about 200,000 clones, roughly 88% of them singletons. Specimen: peripheral blood. The source of these receptors is a man aged 40-49 years with acute or convalescent COVID-19.

This chain uses TRBV15 with TRBJ2-3; 12 nucleotides agree with TRBD2. The ends lost 9 bases at V and 5 bases at J; junction bases unmatched: 6. Germline-derived CDR1 and CDR2 are LNHNV and YYDKDF (reference sequence). The CDR3 is 14 amino acids. CDR3 loop: CATRPGLAGDTQYF. The CDR3 coding sequence is TGTGCCACGCGACCGGGACTAGCGGGAGATACGCAGTATTTT.

This chain joins TRBV5-1 and TRBJ1-1; TRBD1 agrees at 10 bases. The junction had 4 bases not matched to a gene; V was cut back by 2 bases and J by 3 bases. CDR3 length equals 15 residues. Germline V gives CDR1 SGHRS, CDR2 YFSETQ. In nucleotides, the CDR3 is TGCGCCAGCAGCTTTGGAGGACAGGGGGACACTGAAGCTTTCTTT. Protein sequence: CASSFGGQGDTEAFF.

This clone was counted a few times. The rearrangement uses TRBV3-1 (or the pseudogene TRBV3-2) and TRBJ1-6; possibly TRBD1 for D (5 bases). CDR3 length equals 15 residues. Trimming took 4 bases from V and 4 from J, leaving 11 bases between them. CDR1 and CDR2 from the germline V gene are LGHDT and YNNKEL (reference sequence). In DNA, the CDR3 is TGTGCCAGCAGCCGGCCCCCAGGGTATAATTCACCCCTCCACTTT. This sequence encodes CASSRPPGYNSPLHF.

The rearrangement joins TRBV6-5 to TRBJ1-1; perhaps TRBD1 as D (5 bases). CDR3 length: 13 amino acids. Trimming removed 8 bases from V and 7 bases from J, with 17 bases in between. Germline assignment: CDR1 MNHEY and CDR2 SVGAGI. CDR3 region: CASGQFRQLEAFF. In DNA, the CDR3 is TGTGCCAGCGGTCAATTCCGACAGCTTGAAGCTTTCTTT.

The chain combines TRBV4-3 with TRBJ2-2, with no clear D. Per the germline V gene, CDR1 is LGHNA and CDR2 is YSLEER. The CDR3 runs to 17 residues. V was cut by 1 base and J by 0 bases, with 12 bases left in between. The CDR3 DNA reads as TGCGCCAGCAGCCAAGGCTCAGGCCCCGCGAACACCGGGGAGCTGTTTTTT. This gives the protein CASSQGSGPANTGELFF.

This chain links TRBV14 with TRBJ2-2; 8 nucleotides agree with TRBD1. From germline, CDR1 is SGHDN and CDR2 FVKESK. The CDR3 totals 13 residues. J gave up 9 bases and V 4 bases, and 4 bases lay outside the gene matches. Written as DNA, the CDR3 is TGTGCCAGCAGCCCCAGACAGGGGAGGGAGCTGTTTTTT. Amino acids: CASSPRQGRELFF.

Only one count was recorded for this clone. This chain uses TRBV5-1 with TRBJ2-1, with 11 bases that match TRBD2. Germline lookup yields CDR1 SGHRS and CDR2 YFSETQ. CDR3 size: 15 residues. Germline trimming cut 1 base from V and 6 bases from J; bases unmatched to any gene: 3. This CDR3 reads CASSLRLAGGNEQFF. The CDR3 DNA sequence: TGCGCCAGCAGCTTGAGGCTAGCGGGAGGCAATGAGCAGTTCTTC. The whole variable domain, filled in from reference TRBV5-1 and TRBJ2-1, reads KAGVTQTPRYLIKTRGQQVTLSCSPISGHRSVSWYQQTPGQGLQFLFEYFSETQRNKGNFPGRFSGRQFSNSRSEMNVSTLELGDSALYLCASSLRLAGGNEQFFGPGTRLTVL.

The chain employs TRBV12-3 or TRBV12-4 and TRBJ2-5, with D tentatively TRBD2 (5 bases). The V and J ends lost 3 bases and 7 bases respectively, with 12 bases between them. This CDR3 has 13 residues. CDR3 protein: CASSFLASRTQYF. Written as DNA, the CDR3 is TGTGCCAGCAGTTTTCTGGCTAGCCGGACCCAGTACTTC.

The chain's CDR3 is CAWSVTLVQAIYTF. CDR3 nucleotides: TGTGCCTGGAGTGTAACTTTGGTCCAGGCCATCTACACCTTC. This chain joins TRBV30 and TRBJ1-2; D remains ambiguous. The CDR3 covers 14 residues. Germline V gives CDR1 GTSNPN, CDR2 SVGIG (reference sequence). The V gene lost 0 bases and the J gene lost 10 bases, with 18 bases spanning the gap. Full variable domain (remainder filled in from reference TRBV30 and TRBJ1-2): SQTIHQWPATLVQPVGSPLSLECTVEGTSNPNLYWYRQAAGRGLQLLFYSVGIGQISSEVPQNLSASRPQDRQFILSSKKLLLSDSGFYLCAWSVTLVQAIYTFGSGTRLTVV.

J is TRBJ2-2 and V is TRBV11-2, with TRBD2 matching 7 bases. The CDR3 loop spans 16 amino acids. In germline, CDR1 is SGHAT, CDR2 FQNNGV. The ends lost 4 bases at V and 0 bases at J; junction bases unmatched: 5. The CDR3 reads CASSYPSGANTGELFF. The DNA of the CDR3 is TGTGCCAGCAGCTACCCAAGCGGGGCGAACACCGGGGAGCTGTTTTTT.

On this clone: At one of its ends the junction is not consistent with the germline gene, which may arise from a read error. This sequence joins TRBV12-5 and TRBJ1-2; the match to TRBD1 covers 8 bases. The CDR3 is 17 amino acids. Germline V gene sequence: CDR1 LGHNT, CDR2 FRNRAP. CDR3 coding DNA: TGTGCTAGTGGCTTGGCCCAAGGACAGGGTGGAGACTATGGCTACACCTTC. The encoded protein is CASGLAQGQGGDYGYTF.

The genes are TRBV6-6 and TRBJ1-6; 10 bases line up with TRBD1. CDR3 length equals 15 residues. Germline V gives CDR1 MNHNY, CDR2 SVGAGI (reference sequence). V lost 3 bases to trimming and J lost 10 bases; unmatched junction nucleotides: 6. Written as DNA, the CDR3 is TGTGCCAGCAGTTATGTTGGGACAGGGGAATCACCCCTCCACTTT. It yields the protein CASSYVGTGESPLHF.

The chain joins TRBV19 to TRBJ2-2; 8 nucleotides align to TRBD2. The germline CDR1 and CDR2 sequences are LNHDA and SQIVND (reference sequence). The CDR3 runs 16 residues. Trimming cost V 7 bases and J 3 bases; bases outside gene matches: 10. DNA of the CDR3: TGTGCCAGTACCCCCCTCTCGGGGGGGGACACCGGGGAGCTGTTTTTT. This encodes CASTPLSGGDTGELFF. The variable domain in full, completed from reference TRBV19 and TRBJ2-2, reads DGGITQSPKYLFRKEGQNVTLSCEQNLNHDAMYWYRQDPGQGLRLIYYSQIVNDFQKGDIAEGYSVSREKKESFPLTVTSAQKNPTAFYLCASTPLSGGDTGELFFGEGSRLTVL.

The chain links TRBV27 to TRBJ2-1; D call uncertain. Per germline, CDR1 MNHEY and CDR2 SMNVEV (reference sequence). This CDR3 has 11 residues. The germline V and J ends were trimmed by 5 bases and 5 bases, with 4 bases remaining between them. The CDR3: CASSLNNEQFF. The CDR3 nucleotides are TGTGCCAGCAGTCTTAACAATGAGCAGTTCTTC.

The sample holds a few counts of this clone. In nucleotides, the CDR3 is TGTGCCTGGAGAAGACTGCAAAACACCGGGGAGCTGTTTTTT. Amino acid sequence: CAWRRLQNTGELFF. This chain joins TRBV30 and TRBJ2-2; D gene uncertain. The CDR3 length is 14 residues. V lost 3 bases to trimming and J lost 2 bases, with 10 bases between them. CDR1 and CDR2 (germline): GTSNPN, SVGIG (reference sequence).

This rearrangement joins TRBV2 to TRBJ2-3, with D unclear. V was pared by 8 bases and J by 7 bases, with 16 bases between. Germline assignment: CDR1 SNHLY and CDR2 FYNNEI. This CDR3 comprises 13 residues. CDR3 residues: CASGASVGNTQYF. The CDR3 DNA reads as TGTGCCAGCGGAGCCTCAGTAGGAAATACGCAGTATTTT. Variable domain in full (rest from reference TRBV2 and TRBJ2-3): EPEVTQTPSHQVTQMGQEVILRCVPISNHLYFYWYRQILGQKVEFLVSFYNNEISEKSEIFDDQFSVERPDGSNFTLKIRSTKLEDSAMYFCASGASVGNTQYFGPGTRLTVL.

This clone was seen just once. The chain is built from TRBV7-2 and TRBJ2-7; 12 bases map to TRBD2. In germline, CDR1 is SGHTA, CDR2 FQGNSA. CDR3 length: 17 amino acids. V shed 0 bases, J shed 4 bases, and the junction held 7 bases outside the gene matches. In DNA, the CDR3 is TGTGCCAGCAGCTTAGCGTTTCGACTAGCGGGAGATTACGAGCAGTACTTC. Its protein is CASSLAFRLAGDYEQYF.

On this clone itself: This same CDR3 is encoded by further DNA sequences in the sample. V gene TRBV7-9 combines with J gene TRBJ2-2, with TRBD2 matching 14 bases. The trim removed 3 bases at V and 4 bases at J, leaving 1 base unmatched. Germline V gene data show CDR1 as SEHNR and CDR2 as FQNEAQ (reference sequence). The CDR3 length is 16 residues. CDR3 bases: TGTGCCAGCAGCTTGGGACTAGCGGGGGTCACCGGGGAGCTGTTTTTT. It is translated as CASSLGLAGVTGELFF.

The chain is built from TRBV6-9 and TRBJ1-4; tentatively, D is TRBD1 (6 bases). In germline, CDR1 is MNHGY, CDR2 SVAAGI. This CDR3 contains 18 residues. Between the trimmed V and J ends, which lost 4 bases and 2 bases, there was a span of 20 bases. For the CDR3, the DNA is TGTGCCAGCAGTTGCCTTAGGGCAGGGGTGTCGACTAATGAAAAACTGTTTTTT. It is translated as CASSCLRAGVSTNEKLFF.

V is TRBV14 and J is TRBJ2-7; D is perhaps TRBD2 (6 bases). Germline V gives CDR1 SGHDN, CDR2 FVKESK. Between the trimmed V and J ends, which lost 3 bases and 2 bases, there was a span of 11 bases. The CDR3 runs to 14 residues. CDR3 sequence: CASSHTGVAYEQYF. The CDR3 DNA follows: TGTGCCAGCAGCCATACGGGAGTAGCCTACGAGCAGTACTTC.

This chain joins TRBV25-1 and TRBJ2-1; possible D gene TRBD2, 5 bases. CDR3 length equals 15 residues. V dropped 6 bases and J dropped 6 bases, with 18 bases sitting between them. Germline V gene lookup returns CDR1 MGHDK and CDR2 SYGVNS. In DNA, the CDR3 is TGTGCCAGCAGCCCCAGGACTCCCCGAGGCAATGAGCAGTTCTTC. It translates to CASSPRTPRGNEQFF. Together with reference TRBV25-1 and TRBJ2-1, the CDR3 gives the full variable domain: EADIYQTPRYLVIGTGKKITLECSQTMGHDKMYWYQQDPGMELHLIHYSYGVNSTEKGDLSSESTVSRIRTEHFPLTLESARPSHTSQYLCASSPRTPRGNEQFFGPGTRLTVL.

V and J are TRBV9 and TRBJ1-1; D is unresolved. V gave up 3 bases and J gave up 1 base, with 13 bases separating them. The CDR3 runs 15 residues. Germline V CDR1 and CDR2: SGDLS, YYNGEE. CDR3 nucleotides: TGTGCCAGCAGCGCAGAGGGCAGTTGGAACACTGAAGCTTTCTTT. Protein product: CASSAEGSWNTEAFF. Filled out from reference TRBV9 and TRBJ1-1, the complete variable domain reads DSGVTQTPKHLITATGQRVTLRCSPRSGDLSVYWYQQSLDQGLQFLIQYYNGEERAKGNILERFSAQQFPDLHSELNLSSLELGDSALYFCASSAEGSWNTEAFFGQGTRLTVV.

The chain carries TRBV20-1 and TRBJ2-3, with D hard to call. This CDR3 has 11 residues. CDR1 and CDR2 from the germline V gene are DFQATT and SNEGSKA (reference sequence). V gave up 4 bases and J gave up 2 bases, with 4 bases separating them. The CDR3 bases are TGCAGTGCTACCATCACAGATACGCAGTATTTT. Amino acids: CSATITDTQYF.

The chain uses TRBV19 and TRBJ1-5, with no clear D. The CDR3 extends over 16 amino acids. V lost 2 bases and J 2 bases, leaving 13 bases between the germline ends. Germline CDR1 and CDR2: LNHDA and SQIVND (reference sequence). CDR3 coding DNA: TGTGCCAGTAGTATAATCCCAGGCGCCGGCAATCAGCCCCAGCATTTT. Encoded protein: CASSIIPGAGNQPQHF.